This passage covers 24 T cell receptor beta chains from one sample sequenced in a study of T cells in Graves' hyperthyroidism and ophthalmopathy. Amplified TCR beta CDR3 regions came from RNA transcripts. Carried out on the TCR CDR3, a first-round RT-PCR used the HTBI primer set. TCRdb reprocessed the multiplex PCR reads via MiXCR and lists one record per CDR3 protein. The sample shows hundreds of thousands of distinct CDR3 sequences, roughly 40% of them seen only once. Sequenced material: blood. The receptors were sampled from a man aged 18 to 30 with Graves' hyperthyroidism.

The chain couples TRBV2 to TRBJ2-5; a possible D gene is TRBD2 (6 bases). The ends were cut back, 5 bases at V and 2 bases at J, with 12 bases in the middle. Germline V CDR1 and CDR2: SNHLY, FYNNEI. This CDR3 has 14 amino acids. CDR3 loop: CASSWEVLQETQYF. The CDR3 DNA reads as TGTGCCAGCAGTTGGGAGGTCCTTCAAGAGACCCAGTACTTC.

The V gene is TRBV19, the J gene TRBJ2-5; D perhaps matches TRBD1 (6 bases). The CDR3 is 15 residues long. From germline, CDR1 is LNHDA and CDR2 SQIVND (reference sequence). The V and J ends lost 3 bases and 2 bases respectively, with 13 bases between them. As DNA, the CDR3 is TGTGCCAGTAGTATGAGTCCAGGGGTTCAAGAGACCCAGTACTTC. It specifies CASSMSPGVQETQYF. Drawing the rest from reference TRBV19 and TRBJ2-5, the complete variable domain is DGGITQSPKYLFRKEGQNVTLSCEQNLNHDAMYWYRQDPGQGLRLIYYSQIVNDFQKGDIAEGYSVSREKKESFPLTVTSAQKNPTAFYLCASSMSPGVQETQYFGPGTRLLVL.

This clonotype was counted between two and nine times. This sequence joins TRBV6-1 and TRBJ2-7; no reliable D call. Trimming shortened V by 4 bases and J by 6 bases, and 10 bases separated the two germline ends. Per germline, CDR1 MNHNS and CDR2 SASEGT. This CDR3 region has 12 residues. CDR3 sequence: CASSVDIFEQYF. The DNA for the CDR3 is TGTGCCAGCAGTGTCGACATCTTCGAGCAGTACTTC.

The V call is TRBV7-9, the J call TRBJ2-5; D tentatively reads TRBD1 or TRBD2 (5 bases each). Trimming shortened V by 4 bases and J by 2 bases, and 14 bases separated the two germline ends. Germline V gives CDR1 SEHNR, CDR2 FQNEAQ (reference sequence). The CDR3 length is 15 residues. The CDR3 DNA reads as TGTGCCAGCAGCTCCCGGTGGGGGAAACAAGAGACCCAGTACTTC. Translation: CASSSRWGKQETQYF.

This clonotype was counted ten times or more. The chain recombines TRBV19 with TRBJ1-1; no firm D call. Deletions cut 10 bases from V and 5 bases from J, with 17 bases between. The germline gives CDR1 LNHDA, CDR2 SQIVND (reference sequence). The CDR3 extends over 13 amino acids. DNA of the CDR3: TGTGCCACCGCGGCAGGTGGTAGGACTGAAGCTTTCTTT. Translating gives CATAAGGRTEAFF.

J is TRBJ2-5 and V is TRBV2; D call uncertain. Germline lookup yields CDR1 SNHLY and CDR2 FYNNEI. This CDR3 region has 14 residues. V was pared by 7 bases and J by 3 bases, with 15 bases between. The CDR3 region has the DNA TGTGCCAGCATTTACGGGCAGGTCGAAGAGACCCAGTACTTC. It is translated as CASIYGQVEETQYF.

The V call is TRBV2, the J call TRBJ2-7, with D perhaps matching TRBD1 or TRBD2 (5 bases each). The germline CDR1 and CDR2 sequences are SNHLY and FYNNEI. The CDR3 is 13 residues long. V lost 5 bases and J lost 2, with 10 bases in between. In DNA form, the CDR3 reads TGTGCCAGCAGTCGGGACCACACCTACGAGCAGTACTTC. It codes for CASSRDHTYEQYF.

This clonotype appeared a few times. The chain employs TRBV6-5 and TRBJ1-1; 9 nucleotides line up with TRBD1. With V trimmed by 5 bases and J by 3 bases, 7 bases remained unmatched. This CDR3 is built from 15 residues. Germline assignment: CDR1 MNHEY and CDR2 SVGAGI. The CDR3 bases are TGTGCCAGCAGTGGTGGGACAGGGCGAGACACTGAAGCTTTCTTT. As protein: CASSGGTGRDTEAFF.

The chain couples TRBV19 to TRBJ1-1, with D possibly matching TRBD1 (6 bases). Trimming left V 7 bases short and J 1 base short, with 16 bases between. Germline V CDR1 and CDR2: LNHDA, SQIVND (reference sequence). The CDR3 covers 15 residues. This CDR3 reads CASTQTGNSNTEAFF. CDR3 bases: TGTGCCAGTACCCAGACAGGCAACTCGAACACTGAAGCTTTCTTT.

The chain carries TRBV7-9 and TRBJ2-5; 10 bases map to TRBD2. With V trimmed by 3 bases and J by 5 bases, 9 bases remained unmatched. The CDR3 runs to 16 residues. Germline CDR1 and CDR2: SEHNR and FQNEAQ (reference sequence). The CDR3 nucleotides read TGTGCCAGCAGCTTTGGAAGCGGGGGGGCAGGGGAGACCCAGTACTTC. Its protein product is CASSFGSGGAGETQYF.

This clonotype has at least ten counts. The J gene is TRBJ2-7, the V gene TRBV24-1, with D perhaps assigned TRBD1 or TRBD2 (5 bases each). CDR1 and CDR2 from the germline V gene are KGHDR and SFDVKD. The germline V and J ends were trimmed by 4 bases and 4 bases, with 10 bases remaining between them. This CDR3 is 13 amino acids long. The CDR3 bases are TGTGCCACCAGTGACCGGGGCGGGTACGAGCAGTACTTC. Protein: CATSDRGGYEQYF.

The chain uses TRBV7-2 and TRBJ2-7; no definite D call. Trimming took off 2 bases at V and 1 base at J, with 9 bases between the two ends. Germline loops: CDR1 SGHTA, CDR2 FQGNSA. The CDR3 covers 14 residues. The CDR3 nucleotides read TGTGCCAGCAGCTTACCGGACGGATCCTACGAGCAGTACTTC. Its protein is CASSLPDGSYEQYF.

The chain employs TRBV19 and TRBJ1-1; D possibly corresponds to TRBD1 (6 bases). Germline V lookup: CDR1 LNHDA, CDR2 SQIVND (reference sequence). Trimming cost V 3 bases and J 1 base, with 12 bases left between them. The CDR3 is made up of 15 amino acids. The CDR3 is CASSIRTAKNTEAFF. CDR3 DNA: TGTGCCAGTAGTATCCGGACAGCCAAGAACACTGAAGCTTTCTTT.

The chain recombines TRBV25-1 with TRBJ1-2; 9 bases match TRBD1. Germline values: CDR1 MGHDK, CDR2 SYGVNS. The CDR3 has 12 amino acids. Trimming took 6 bases from V and 8 from J; bases not matched to a gene: 4. CDR3 bases: TGTGCCAGCAGGGCGACAGGGGGGGGCTACACCTTC. Translation gives CASRATGGGYTF.

There are many counts of this clonotype. The chain has TRBV20-1 and TRBJ2-7; D remains unclear. The CDR3 consists of 10 residues. From germline, CDR1 is DFQATT and CDR2 SNEGSKA (reference sequence). V was cut by 5 bases and J by 7 bases, with 9 bases left in between. As DNA, the CDR3 is TGCAGTGCTGTAGAAAATGAGCAGTACTTC. Residues: CSAVENEQYF.

This clonotype was seen only a few times. This chain uses TRBV4-3 with TRBJ2-5, with 8 bases identical to TRBD1. The V gene end was trimmed by 4 bases and the J gene end by 0 bases; junction bases not matched to a gene: 4. CDR1 is LGHNA and CDR2 is YSLEER in the germline V gene. The CDR3 has 15 amino acids. The DNA for the CDR3 is TGCGCCAGCAGCCCCGCGGACAGGGACCAAGAGACCCAGTACTTC. The encoded protein is CASSPADRDQETQYF.

The genes are TRBV12-3 or TRBV12-4 and TRBJ2-7, with TRBD2 identical over 7 bases. V gave up 6 bases and J gave up 7 bases; unmatched junction bases: 12. The CDR3 covers 14 residues. CDR3 region: CASSPGRPGREQYF. The CDR3 nucleotides are TGTGCCAGCAGCCCCGGCCGTCCCGGGAGGGAGCAGTACTTC.

This sequence joins TRBV20-1 and TRBJ2-3; TRBD2 aligns across 11 bases. The CDR3 runs to 16 residues. The trim removed 0 bases at V and 5 bases at J, leaving 7 bases unmatched. The V gene's germline CDR1 is DFQATT and CDR2 SNEGSKA (reference sequence). CDR3: CSARDHGTSGGDTQYF. CDR3 nucleotides: TGCAGTGCTAGAGATCATGGGACTAGCGGCGGAGATACGCAGTATTTT.

Many counts were recorded for this clonotype. This chain connects TRBV10-3 to TRBJ1-5; D is unresolved. V lost 10 bases, J lost 0 bases, and 16 bases lay in between. Germline CDR1 and CDR2: ENHRY and SYGVKD. This CDR3 is built from 15 residues. CDR3: CATDDNLYSNQPQHF. The DNA for the CDR3 is TGTGCCACCGATGACAACCTTTATAGCAATCAGCCCCAGCATTTT.

The chain combines TRBV20-1 with TRBJ1-4; D is unclear. CDR3 length: 14 amino acids. The V end was cut by 1 base, the J end by 8 bases, with 14 bases between. Per germline, CDR1 DFQATT and CDR2 SNEGSKA (reference sequence). CDR3 in amino acids: CSARAPGVGEKLFF. CDR3 nucleotide sequence: TGCAGTGCTAGAGCCCCGGGAGTGGGGGAAAAACTGTTTTTT.

A note on this clonotype: At one end, the junction sequence differs from germline, possibly due to a read error. This rearrangement joins TRBV12-3 or TRBV12-4 to TRBJ2-5; TRBD1 matches at 11 bases. This CDR3 has 14 amino acids. CDR3 sequence (DNA): TGTGCCGGCAGTTCGGACAGGGGGCTGGTGACCCAGTACTTC. Its protein is CAGSSDRGLVTQYF.

Ten or more counts support this clonotype. The V gene is TRBV20-1, the J gene TRBJ2-7; TRBD1 aligns across 7 bases. V shed 5 bases, J shed 2 bases, and the junction held 6 bases outside the gene matches. CDR1 and CDR2 from the germline V gene are DFQATT and SNEGSKA (reference sequence). The CDR3 loop spans 13 amino acids. CDR3 bases: TGCAGTGCTGCACCACAGGGGACCTACGAGCAGTACTTC. It specifies CSAAPQGTYEQYF.

V and J are TRBV7-2 and TRBJ2-2; 11 bases map to TRBD2. Per the germline V gene, CDR1 is SGHTA and CDR2 is FQGNSA. The CDR3 has 19 residues. Trimming removed 3 bases from V and 2 bases from J; junction bases left unmatched: 11. CDR3 loop: CASSLFLAGGLGNTGELFF. For the CDR3, the DNA is TGTGCCAGCAGCTTGTTCCTAGCGGGAGGCCTCGGTAACACCGGGGAGCTGTTTTTT.

This clonotype showed up just a few times. The rearrangement uses TRBV7-2 and TRBJ1-2; D not certain. Trimming stripped 0 bases from V and 1 base from J, with 9 bases between. Germline CDR1 reads SGHTA; CDR2 reads FQGNSA. The CDR3 contains 15 residues. The DNA of the CDR3 is TGTGCCAGCAGCTTAGCTCCAGGCAGTAACTATGGCTACACCTTC. Translation gives CASSLAPGSNYGYTF. Combining the CDR3 with reference TRBV7-2 and TRBJ1-2 gives the whole variable domain GAGVSQSPSNKVTEKGKDVELRCDPISGHTALYWYRQSLGQGLEFLIYFQGNSAPDKSGLPSDRFSAERTGGSVSTLTIQRTQQEDSAVYLCASSLAPGSNYGYTFGSGTRLTVV.